This paragraph reports one T cell receptor (beta chain). This record belongs to a study of blood T cell repertoires in COVID-19. Overall study context: Donors in the United States, Italy and Spain gave samples during acute or convalescent COVID-19. PBMCs, B-cell-depleted T cells, or T cells were the source of the cDNA or gDNA that made up the material.

CDR1 and CDR2 from the germline V gene are LNHDA and SQIVND (reference sequence). Trimming removed 1 base from V and 2 bases from J; junction bases left unmatched: 4. This CDR3 has 15 residues. Authors' data handling: Using reference gene primer amplification, nucleated cell counts were estimated. Assay: immunoSEQ multiplex PCR; the TCRdb copy retains only in-frame clones and omits some. From that table come the V and J calls and clone size; the DNA was used to work out D and trimming. Of about 70,000 clones listed, more than 75% are singletons. The sequenced sample consisted of peripheral blood. J is TRBJ2-7 and V is TRBV19; the match to TRBD2 covers 8 bases. The TCR sequence derives from a woman aged 70-85 years with acute or convalescent COVID-19. The CDR3 spells CASSIGPSGPYEQYF. In nucleotides, the CDR3 is TGTGCCAGTAGTATAGGGCCTAGCGGGCCCTACGAGCAGTACTTC.